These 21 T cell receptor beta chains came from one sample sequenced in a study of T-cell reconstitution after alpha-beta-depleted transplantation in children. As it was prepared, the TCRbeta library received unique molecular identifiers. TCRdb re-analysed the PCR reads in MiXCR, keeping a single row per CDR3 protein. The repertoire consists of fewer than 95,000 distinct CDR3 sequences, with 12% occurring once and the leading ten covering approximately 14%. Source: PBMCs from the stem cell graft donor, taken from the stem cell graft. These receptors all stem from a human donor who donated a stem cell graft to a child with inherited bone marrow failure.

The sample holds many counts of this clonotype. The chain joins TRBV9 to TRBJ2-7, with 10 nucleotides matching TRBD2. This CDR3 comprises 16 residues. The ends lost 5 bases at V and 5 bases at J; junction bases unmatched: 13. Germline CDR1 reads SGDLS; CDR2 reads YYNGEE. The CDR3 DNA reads TGTGCCAGCAGTTCAACGTCTAGCGGGAGATTCAACGAGCAGTACTTC. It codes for CASSSTSSGRFNEQYF.

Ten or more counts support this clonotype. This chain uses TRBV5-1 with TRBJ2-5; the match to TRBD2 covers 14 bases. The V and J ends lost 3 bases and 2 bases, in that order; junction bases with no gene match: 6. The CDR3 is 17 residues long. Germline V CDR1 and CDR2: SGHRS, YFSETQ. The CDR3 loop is CASSSLGLAGAQETQYF. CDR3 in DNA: TGCGCCAGCAGCTCCTTGGGACTAGCGGGGGCACAAGAGACCCAGTACTTC.

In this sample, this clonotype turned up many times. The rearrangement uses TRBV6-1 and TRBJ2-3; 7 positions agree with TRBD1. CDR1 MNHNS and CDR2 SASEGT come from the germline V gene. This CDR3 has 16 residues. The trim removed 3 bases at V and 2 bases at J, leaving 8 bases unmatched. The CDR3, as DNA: TGTGCCAGCAGTGACAGGGGGAAATTTATCACAGATACGCAGTATTTT. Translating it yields CASSDRGKFITDTQYF.

The CDR3 DNA is TGTGCCAGCGGGGGTTTGAACACTGAAGCTTTCTTT. Its protein is CASGGLNTEAFF. The chain combines TRBV6-1 with TRBJ1-1, with D possibly being TRBD1 (5 bases). V gave up 8 bases and J gave up 0 bases, with 7 bases separating them. The CDR3 runs 12 residues. Germline values: CDR1 MNHNS, CDR2 SASEGT.

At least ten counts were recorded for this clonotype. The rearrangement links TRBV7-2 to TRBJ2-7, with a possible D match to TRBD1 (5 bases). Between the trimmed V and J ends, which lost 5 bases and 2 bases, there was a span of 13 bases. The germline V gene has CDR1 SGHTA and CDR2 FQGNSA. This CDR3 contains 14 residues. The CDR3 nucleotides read TGTGCCAGCAGCCCGGCCCCAGGGACCTACGAGCAGTACTTC. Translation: CASSPAPGTYEQYF.

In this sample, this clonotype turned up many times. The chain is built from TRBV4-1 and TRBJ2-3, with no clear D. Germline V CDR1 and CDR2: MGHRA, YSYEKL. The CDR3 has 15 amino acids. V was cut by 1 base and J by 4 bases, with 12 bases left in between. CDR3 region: CASSQVARPADTQYF. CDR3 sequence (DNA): TGCGCCAGCAGCCAAGTCGCCAGGCCCGCAGATACGCAGTATTTT.

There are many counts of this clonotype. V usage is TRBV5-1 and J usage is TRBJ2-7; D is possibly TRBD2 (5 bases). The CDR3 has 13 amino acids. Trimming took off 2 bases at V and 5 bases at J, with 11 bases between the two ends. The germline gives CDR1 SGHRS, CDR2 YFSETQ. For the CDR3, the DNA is TGCGCCAGCAGCTTATCGGGAATAGACGAGCAGTACTTC. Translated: CASSLSGIDEQYF.

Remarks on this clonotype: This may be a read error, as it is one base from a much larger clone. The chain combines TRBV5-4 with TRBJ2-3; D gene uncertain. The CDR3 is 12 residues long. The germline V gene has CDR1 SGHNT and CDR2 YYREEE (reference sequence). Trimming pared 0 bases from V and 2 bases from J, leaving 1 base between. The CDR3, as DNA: TGTGCCAGCAGCTTGGACACAGATACGCAGTATTTT. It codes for CASSLDTDTQYF.

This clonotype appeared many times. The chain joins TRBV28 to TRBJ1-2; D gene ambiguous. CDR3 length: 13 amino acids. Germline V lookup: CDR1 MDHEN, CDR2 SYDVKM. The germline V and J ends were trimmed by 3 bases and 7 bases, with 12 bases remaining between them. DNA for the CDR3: TGTGCCAGCAGTTTTGGCAGTTTATCTGGCTACACCTTC. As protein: CASSFGSLSGYTF.

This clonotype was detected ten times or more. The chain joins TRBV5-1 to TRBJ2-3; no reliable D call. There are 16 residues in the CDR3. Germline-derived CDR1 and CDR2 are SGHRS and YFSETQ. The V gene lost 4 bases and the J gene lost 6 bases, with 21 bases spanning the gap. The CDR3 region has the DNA TGCGCCAGCAGCCCAATCTCGACCCCCTCTAGGGATACGCAGTATTTT. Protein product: CASSPISTPSRDTQYF.

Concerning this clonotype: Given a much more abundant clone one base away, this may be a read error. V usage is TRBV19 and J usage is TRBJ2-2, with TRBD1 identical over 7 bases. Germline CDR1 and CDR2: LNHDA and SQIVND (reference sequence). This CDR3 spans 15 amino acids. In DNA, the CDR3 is TGTTCCAGTAGTAAGGACAGGTTGAACACCGGGGAGCTGTTTTTT. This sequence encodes CSSSKDRLNTGELFF. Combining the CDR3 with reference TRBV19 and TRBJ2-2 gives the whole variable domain DGGITQSPKYLFRKEGQNVTLSCEQNLNHDAMYWYRQDPGQGLRLIYYSQIVNDFQKGDIAEGYSVSREKKESFPLTVTSAQKNPTAFYLCSSSKDRLNTGELFFGEGSRLTVL.

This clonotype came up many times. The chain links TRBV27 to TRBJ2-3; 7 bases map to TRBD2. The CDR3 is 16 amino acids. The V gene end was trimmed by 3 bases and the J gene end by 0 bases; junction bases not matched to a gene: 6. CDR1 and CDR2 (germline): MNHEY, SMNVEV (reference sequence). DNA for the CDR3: TGTGCCAGCAGTTTTCAGGCTAGCGGAAGCACAGATACGCAGTATTTT. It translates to CASSFQASGSTDTQYF.

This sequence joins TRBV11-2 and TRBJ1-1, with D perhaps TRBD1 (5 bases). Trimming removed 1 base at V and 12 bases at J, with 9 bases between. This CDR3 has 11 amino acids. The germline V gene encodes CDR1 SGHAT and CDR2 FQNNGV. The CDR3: CASSLGGLTFF. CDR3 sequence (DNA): TGTGCCAGCAGCTTAGGGGGACTTACTTTCTTT.

The DNA for the CDR3 is TGTGCCAGCAGCCCGGGAGACAGGGAATCGAACACCGGGGAGCTGTTTTTT. This sequence encodes CASSPGDRESNTGELFF. The chain has TRBV9 and TRBJ2-2; D possibly corresponds to TRBD1 (7 bases). Per germline, CDR1 SGDLS and CDR2 YYNGEE. V gave up 4 bases and J gave up 0 bases, with 16 bases separating them. The CDR3 loop spans 17 amino acids.

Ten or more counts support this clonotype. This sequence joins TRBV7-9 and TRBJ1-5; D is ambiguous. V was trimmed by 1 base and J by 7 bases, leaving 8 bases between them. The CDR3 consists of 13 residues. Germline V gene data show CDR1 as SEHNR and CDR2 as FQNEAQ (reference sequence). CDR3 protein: CASSLGEPQPQHF. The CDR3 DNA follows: TGTGCCAGCAGCTTAGGAGAACCCCAGCCCCAGCATTTT.

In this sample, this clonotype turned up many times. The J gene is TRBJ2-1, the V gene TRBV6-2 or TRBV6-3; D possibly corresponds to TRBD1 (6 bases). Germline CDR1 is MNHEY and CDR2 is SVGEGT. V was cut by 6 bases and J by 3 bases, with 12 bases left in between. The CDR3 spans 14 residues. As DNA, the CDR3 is TGTGCCAGCAGGAGGTCAGGGGTCTACAATGAGCAGTTCTTC. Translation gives CASRRSGVYNEQFF.

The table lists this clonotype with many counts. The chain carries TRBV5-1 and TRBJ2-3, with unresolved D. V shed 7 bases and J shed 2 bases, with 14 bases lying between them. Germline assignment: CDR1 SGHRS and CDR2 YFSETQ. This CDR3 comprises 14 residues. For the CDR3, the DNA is TGCGCCAGCCGCCCGTTTTCTTACACAGATACGCAGTATTTT. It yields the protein CASRPFSYTDTQYF. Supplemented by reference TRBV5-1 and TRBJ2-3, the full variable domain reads KAGVTQTPRYLIKTRGQQVTLSCSPISGHRSVSWYQQTPGQGLQFLFEYFSETQRNKGNFPGRFSGRQFSNSRSEMNVSTLELGDSALYLCASRPFSYTDTQYFGPGTRLTVL.

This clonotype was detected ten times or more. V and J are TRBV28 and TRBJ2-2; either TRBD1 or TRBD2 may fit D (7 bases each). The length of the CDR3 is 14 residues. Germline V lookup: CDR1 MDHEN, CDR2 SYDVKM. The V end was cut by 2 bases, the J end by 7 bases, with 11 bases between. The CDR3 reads CASSLPGGVGELFF. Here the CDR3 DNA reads TGTGCCAGCAGTTTACCAGGGGGGGTCGGGGAGCTGTTTTTT.

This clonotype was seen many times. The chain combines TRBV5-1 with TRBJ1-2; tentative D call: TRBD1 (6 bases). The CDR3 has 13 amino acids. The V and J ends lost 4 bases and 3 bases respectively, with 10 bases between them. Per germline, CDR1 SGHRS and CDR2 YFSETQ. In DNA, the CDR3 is TGCGCCAGCAGCAAGGACAGCCACTATGGCTACACCTTC. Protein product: CASSKDSHYGYTF.

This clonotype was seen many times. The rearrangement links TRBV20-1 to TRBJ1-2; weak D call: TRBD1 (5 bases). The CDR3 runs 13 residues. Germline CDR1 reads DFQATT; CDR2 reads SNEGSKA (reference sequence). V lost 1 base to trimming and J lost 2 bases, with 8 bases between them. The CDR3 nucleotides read TGCAGTGCTAGAGCGGGGCAGAACTATGGCTACACCTTC. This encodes CSARAGQNYGYTF.

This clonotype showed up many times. The CDR3: CASSSRVREQYF. CDR3 bases: TGTGCCAGCAGTTCCAGGGTTCGTGAGCAGTACTTC. V gene TRBV12-3 or TRBV12-4 combines with J gene TRBJ2-7, with D perhaps TRBD1 (5 bases). Between the trimmed V and J ends, which lost 4 bases and 7 bases, there was a span of 11 bases. The CDR3 consists of 12 residues.